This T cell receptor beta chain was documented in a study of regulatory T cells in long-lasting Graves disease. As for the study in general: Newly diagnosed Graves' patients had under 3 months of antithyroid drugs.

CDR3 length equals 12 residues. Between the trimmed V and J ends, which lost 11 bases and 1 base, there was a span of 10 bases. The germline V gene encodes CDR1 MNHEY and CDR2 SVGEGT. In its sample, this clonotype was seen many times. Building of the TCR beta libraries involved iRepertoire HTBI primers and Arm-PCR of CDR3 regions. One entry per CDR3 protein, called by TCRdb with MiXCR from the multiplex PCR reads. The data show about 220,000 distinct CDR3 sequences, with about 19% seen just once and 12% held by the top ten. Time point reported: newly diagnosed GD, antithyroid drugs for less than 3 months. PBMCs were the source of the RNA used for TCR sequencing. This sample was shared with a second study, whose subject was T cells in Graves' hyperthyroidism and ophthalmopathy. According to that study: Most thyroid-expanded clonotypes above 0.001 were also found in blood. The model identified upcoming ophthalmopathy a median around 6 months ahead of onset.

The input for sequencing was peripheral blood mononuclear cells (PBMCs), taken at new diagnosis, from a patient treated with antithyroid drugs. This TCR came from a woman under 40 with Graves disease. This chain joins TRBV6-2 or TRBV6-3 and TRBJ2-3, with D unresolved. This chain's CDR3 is CAFSPGTDTQYF. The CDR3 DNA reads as TGTGCCTTCTCCCCCGGCACAGATACGCAGTATTTT.